This TCR beta chain was sequenced for a study of cytomegalovirus exposure and HLA in healthy donors. Study details: Unique TCRs numbering some 93 million, obtained from HLA-typed donors, made up an early data release. Notes on the study in general: The number of N-insertions in an Asian-associated ancestry cluster was reportedly below the approximately 700-donor mean in a later analysis. Associated with cytomegalovirus, according to the listing, were about 160 TCR beta chains.

PCR involved 60 Vbeta and 13 Jbeta primers. As processed by the authors: About 11 million shared chains were among the about 80 million unique TCR beta chains that a later analysis counted. Measured with immunoSEQ multiplex PCR; TCRdb has only the in-frame clones, and not every one. D and trimming were read from the DNA, whereas the V and J calls and clone size are those reported in that table. The sample shows about 200,000 clones, approximately 82% of them seen only once. On this clone: Its target is not known.

The receptor was isolated from a man aged 18 to 35 in good health and CMV-seronegative. Sequencing was done on a sample of PBMCs.

As DNA, the CDR3 is TGCGCCAGCAGCTTGCGAGGGGGAAGGACTGAAGCTTTCTTT. Translating it yields CASSLRGGRTEAFF. This chain links TRBV5-1 with TRBJ1-1; weak D call: TRBD1 (6 bases). The CDR3 totals 14 residues. CDR1 is SGHRS, CDR2 YFSETQ, per germline. V was shortened by 1 base and J by 5 bases, with 12 bases between the two germline ends.